The T cell receptor (beta chain) under discussion was sequenced for a study of T cell repertoires in cytomegalovirus infection. TCRdb reprocessed the reads via MiXCR and lists one record per CDR3 protein. In the table there are about 52,000 distinct CDR3 sequences, 15% to 20% of which are singletons. The V gene's germline CDR1 is MGHRA and CDR2 YSYEKL. The CDR3 has 11 amino acids. Trimming left V 2 bases short and J 3 bases short, with 0 bases between. With respect to this clonotype: What it recognizes is unknown.

Study-level findings and limits: The response measured ex vivo was dominated by TCR beta clonotypes (HLA-C-restricted and CMV-specific).

The sequence came from a human donor in good health (CMV status not recorded). Some clones in this sample may be carry-over from other donors' samples. This chain connects TRBV4-1 to TRBJ2-3, with D unclear. The sequenced sample was CD8+ T cells from cultured PBMCs, obtained from culture after CMV antigen stimulation. The CDR3 coding sequence is TGCGCCAGCAGCCAAACAGATACGCAGTATTTT. Residues: CASSQTDTQYF.